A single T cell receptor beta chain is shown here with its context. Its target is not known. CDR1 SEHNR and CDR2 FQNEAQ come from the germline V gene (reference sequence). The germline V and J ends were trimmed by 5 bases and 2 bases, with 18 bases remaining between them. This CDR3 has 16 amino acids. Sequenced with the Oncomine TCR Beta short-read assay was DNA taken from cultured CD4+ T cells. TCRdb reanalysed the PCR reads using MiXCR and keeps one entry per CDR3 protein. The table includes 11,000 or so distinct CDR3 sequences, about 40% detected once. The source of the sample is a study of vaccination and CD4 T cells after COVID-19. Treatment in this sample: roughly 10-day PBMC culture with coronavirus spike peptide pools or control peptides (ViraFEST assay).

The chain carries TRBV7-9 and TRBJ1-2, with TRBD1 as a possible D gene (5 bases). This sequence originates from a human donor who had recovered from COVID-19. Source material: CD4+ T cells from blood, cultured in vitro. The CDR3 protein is CASSPDLTGLNYGYTF. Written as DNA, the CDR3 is TGTGCCAGCAGCCCAGACCTCACAGGTCTGAACTATGGCTACACCTTC.